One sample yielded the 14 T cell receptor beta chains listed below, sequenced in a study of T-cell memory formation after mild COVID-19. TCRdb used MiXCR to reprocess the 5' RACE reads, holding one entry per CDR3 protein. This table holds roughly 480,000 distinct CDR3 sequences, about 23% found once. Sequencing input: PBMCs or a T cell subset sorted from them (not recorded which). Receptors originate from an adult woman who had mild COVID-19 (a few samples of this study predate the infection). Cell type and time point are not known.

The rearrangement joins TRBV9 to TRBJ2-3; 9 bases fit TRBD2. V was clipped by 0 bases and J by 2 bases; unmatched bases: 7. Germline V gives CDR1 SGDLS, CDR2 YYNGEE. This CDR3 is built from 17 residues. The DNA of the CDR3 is TGTGCCAGCAGCGTAGCTTTGGGGACTAGCCCCACAGATACGCAGTATTTT. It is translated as CASSVALGTSPTDTQYF. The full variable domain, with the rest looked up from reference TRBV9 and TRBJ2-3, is DSGVTQTPKHLITATGQRVTLRCSPRSGDLSVYWYQQSLDQGLQFLIQYYNGEERAKGNILERFSAQQFPDLHSELNLSSLELGDSALYFCASSVALGTSPTDTQYFGPGTRLTVL.

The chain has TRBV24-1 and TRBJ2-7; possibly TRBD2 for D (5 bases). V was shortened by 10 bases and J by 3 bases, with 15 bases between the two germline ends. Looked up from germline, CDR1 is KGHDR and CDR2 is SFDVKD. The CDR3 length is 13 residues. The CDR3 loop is CATPGHGGYEQYF. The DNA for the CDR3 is TGTGCCACTCCGGGTCATGGAGGCTACGAGCAGTACTTC.

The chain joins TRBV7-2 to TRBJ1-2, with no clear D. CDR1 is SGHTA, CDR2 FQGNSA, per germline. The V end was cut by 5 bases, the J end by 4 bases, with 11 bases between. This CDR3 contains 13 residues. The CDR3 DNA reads TGTGCCAGCAGCCGGGCGGCCTCCTATGGCTACACCTTC. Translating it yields CASSRAASYGYTF.

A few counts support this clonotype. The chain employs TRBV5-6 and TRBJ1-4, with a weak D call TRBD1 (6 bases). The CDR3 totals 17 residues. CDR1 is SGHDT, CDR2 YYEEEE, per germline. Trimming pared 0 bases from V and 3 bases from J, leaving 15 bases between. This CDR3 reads CASSLDRAAFPNEKLFF. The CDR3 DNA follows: TGTGCCAGCAGCTTGGACAGGGCGGCTTTTCCTAATGAAAAACTGTTTTTT.

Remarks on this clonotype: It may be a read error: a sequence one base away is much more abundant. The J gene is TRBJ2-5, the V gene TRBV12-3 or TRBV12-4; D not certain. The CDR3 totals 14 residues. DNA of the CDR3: TGTTCCAGCAGTTTTAGAAGCCGAAGGGAGACCCAGTACTTC. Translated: CSSSFRSRRETQYF.

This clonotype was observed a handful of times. CDR3 residues: CASRYAGTGSYEQYF. In DNA, the CDR3 is TGTGCCAGCAGATACGCCGGGACAGGCTCCTACGAGCAGTACTTC. The J gene is TRBJ2-7, the V gene TRBV7-2; 8 bases match TRBD1. Trimming took 6 bases from V and 0 from J; bases not matched to a gene: 7. Germline V lookup: CDR1 SGHTA, CDR2 FQGNSA. The CDR3 sequence is 15 residues long.

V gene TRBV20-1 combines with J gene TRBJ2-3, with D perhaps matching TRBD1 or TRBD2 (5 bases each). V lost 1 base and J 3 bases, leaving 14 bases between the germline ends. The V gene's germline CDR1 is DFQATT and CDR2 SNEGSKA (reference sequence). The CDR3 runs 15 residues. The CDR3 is CSARGLQWGTDTQYF. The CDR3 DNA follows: TGCAGTGCTAGAGGGCTACAATGGGGGACAGATACGCAGTATTTT.

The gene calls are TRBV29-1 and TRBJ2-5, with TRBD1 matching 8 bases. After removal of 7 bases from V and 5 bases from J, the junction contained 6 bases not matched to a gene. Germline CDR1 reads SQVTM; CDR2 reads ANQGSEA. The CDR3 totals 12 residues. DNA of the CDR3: TGCAGCGCTCTGGGACAGGTGGAGACCCAGTACTTC. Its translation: CSALGQVETQYF.

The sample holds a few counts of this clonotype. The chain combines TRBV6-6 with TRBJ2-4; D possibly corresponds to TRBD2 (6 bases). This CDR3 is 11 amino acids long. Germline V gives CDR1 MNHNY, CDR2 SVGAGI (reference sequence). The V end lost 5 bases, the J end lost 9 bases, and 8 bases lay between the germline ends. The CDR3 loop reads CASSVGGIQYF. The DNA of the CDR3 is TGTGCCAGCAGTGTGGGGGGCATTCAGTACTTC.

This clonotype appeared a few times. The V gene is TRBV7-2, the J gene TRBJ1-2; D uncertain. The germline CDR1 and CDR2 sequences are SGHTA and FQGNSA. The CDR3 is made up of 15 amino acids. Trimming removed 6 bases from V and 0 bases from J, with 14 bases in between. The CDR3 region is CASRSPGHSNYGYTF. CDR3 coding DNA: TGTGCCAGCAGGAGCCCGGGCCACTCTAACTATGGCTACACCTTC.

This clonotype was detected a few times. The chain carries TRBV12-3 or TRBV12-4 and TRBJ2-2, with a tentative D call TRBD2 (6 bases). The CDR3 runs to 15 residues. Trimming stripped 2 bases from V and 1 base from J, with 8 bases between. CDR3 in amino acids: CASSLMGGNTGELFF. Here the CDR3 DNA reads TGTGCCAGCAGTTTAATGGGGGGGAACACCGGGGAGCTGTTTTTT.

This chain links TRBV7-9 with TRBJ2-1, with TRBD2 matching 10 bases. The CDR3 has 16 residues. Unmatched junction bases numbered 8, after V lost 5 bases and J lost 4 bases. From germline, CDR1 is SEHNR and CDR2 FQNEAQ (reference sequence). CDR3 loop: CASSLPPSGGYNEQFF. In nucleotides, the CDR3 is TGTGCCAGCAGCCTCCCCCCTAGCGGGGGTTACAATGAGCAGTTCTTC.

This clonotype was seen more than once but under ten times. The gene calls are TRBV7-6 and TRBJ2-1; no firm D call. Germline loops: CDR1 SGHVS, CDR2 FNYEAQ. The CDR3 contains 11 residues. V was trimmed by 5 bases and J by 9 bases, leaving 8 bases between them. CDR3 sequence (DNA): TGTGCCAGCAGCACTGGGGTTGAGCAGTTCTTC. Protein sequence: CASSTGVEQFF.

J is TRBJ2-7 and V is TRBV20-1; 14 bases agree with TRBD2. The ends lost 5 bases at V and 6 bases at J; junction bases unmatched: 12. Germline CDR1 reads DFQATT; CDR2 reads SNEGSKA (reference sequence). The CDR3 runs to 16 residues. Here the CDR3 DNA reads TGCAGTGCTCTGACTAGCGGGAGGGCCTCACTAGGCGAGCAGTACTTC. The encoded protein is CSALTSGRASLGEQYF.